This TCR beta chain was captured in a study of graft-versus-host responses after intestinal transplantation (dated by TCRdb to the early 2020s). A note on the overall study: Recipients received multivisceral, liver-intestinal, or isolated intestinal transplants. All recipients received anti-thymocyte globulin induction followed by maintenance tacrolimus and steroids for 3 to 4 years. After intestinal transplantation, graft-versus-host and host-versus-graft alloreactive T cell clones in the graft, circulation and bone marrow were tracked using bulk TCR-beta CDR3 sequencing. Alloreactive clones were identified by sequencing pre-transplant mixed lymphocyte reaction products and comparing these products with unstimulated pre-transplant donor and recipient T cells. A cohort of about 25 intestinal transplant recipients, including one retransplant, was enrolled, and 3 patients lacking pretransplant specimens were excluded. Donor T cell macrochimerism was defined as a peak of at least 4% donor T cells among recipient peripheral blood mononuclear cells. Samples from three later patients were sequenced in-house on an Illumina MiSeq with MiXCR processing rather than by the commercial service.

Library prep was done by the immunoSEQ multiplex PCR assay. In most patients, genomic DNA was isolated using the Qiagen DNeasy Blood and Tissue Kit and sent frozen to Adaptive Biotechnologies for TCR sequencing. For most patients, genomic DNA was subjected to high-throughput TCR-beta CDR3 sequencing by Adaptive Biotechnologies. In the source study's methods: Adaptive's ImmunoSEQ software supplied the TCR sequencing data for 15 to 20 patients, while MiXCR and VDJtools were used to process a few other patients. To correct CD4 versus CD8 sorting errors, any sequence found in both subsets at a frequency ratio below 5:1 was removed. CDR3 nucleotide sequences shared by donor and recipient were removed because the origin of these sequences could not be assigned. To be classed as alloreactive, a clone needed at least 2-fold expansion over unstimulated cells and a minimum CFSE-low frequency of 0.002% (template counts) or 0.001% (read counts). A clone was considered mappable if detected in the sequenced pre-transplant spleen, lymph node, or MLR CFSE-low populations of the donor or recipient. The cumulative frequency of alloreactive clones was calculated as a percentage of all sequences, weighted by copy number. TCRdb mirrors the immuneACCESS table, restricted to in-frame sequences. Some clones are absent from its copies; in checked studies, under half trace to an unresolved V gene, and the reason for the others is unknown. V and J calls and clone size are copied from that table; D and trimming were computed from the DNA. The sample table lists around 97,000 clones, 90% to 95% of them with a count of one. Around 0.2% of the sample rests with the top ten.

Broad study findings and their caveats: GvH clones were detected in recipient bone marrow, and some appeared earlier in ileal mucosa or blood, consistent with an intestinal mucosal origin. In the allografts of patients with donor T cell macrochimerism, GvH to HvG T cell clonal ratios were high. Peak levels of circulating GvH clones were associated with declines in HvG clones early after transplant. The conclusions were limited by the relatively low number and heterogeneity of the intestinal transplant patients.

According to the study, the label for this sample's time point signals: cells obtained before transplantation from donor or recipient. CD3+CD4+ and CD3+CD8+ populations were FACS-sorted from unstimulated pre-transplant donor and recipient cells taken from spleen or lymph nodes. In regard to this clone: Its target antigen remains unknown. No base-level quality is on record; no much larger clone is a single base apart.

CDR1 and CDR2 are drawn from the germline V gene: LGHNA, YNFKEQ. There are 16 amino acids in the CDR3, from cysteine to phenylalanine inclusive. Only the CDR3 part of the read is kept: 48 bases, read in frame from the first base. V is pruned by 0 bases and J by 1 base, leaving 1 base of the junction without a gene match. This clonotype was sampled from a human donor who was the organ donor for an intestinal transplant. The sample here was unstimulated CD4+ T cells sorted from spleen or lymph node cells, taken before transplant. Rearrangement joined TRBV4-2 to TRBJ2-3; 10 central bases correspond to TRBD2. The CDR3 region: CASSQELAGGTDTQYF. The nucleotide sequence is TGTGCCAGCAGCCAAGAGCTAGCGGGGGGCACAGATACGCAGTATTTT.